This T cell receptor beta chain was profiled in a study of T cells in localized non-small cell lung cancer. Using immunoSEQ multiplex PCR, the repertoire was profiled, and TCRdb retains in-frame clones only, with some absent. This sample has about 30,000 clones, with approximately 94% found just once. The CDR3 covers 12 residues. V dropped 2 bases and J dropped 9 bases, with 8 bases sitting between them. The germline CDR1 and CDR2 sequences are MNHNS and SASEGT. The sequence was obtained from a woman between 35 and 75 years old with stage I lung adenocarcinoma. The chain uses TRBV6-1 and TRBJ1-3, with D hard to call. This specimen consisted of peripheral blood, obtained before any cancer treatment. DNA of the CDR3: TGTGCCAGCAGTGAATTCGGAGGCACCATATATTTT. Protein product: CASSEFGGTIYF.